The clone carrying this T cell receptor beta chain occurred many times. Antigen: not known. The data were taken from a study of T cells after yellow fever vaccination. Looking at the study overall: Those fractions that held only low numbers of cells were prepared using the SMART-Seq v4 Ultra Low Input RNA kit. Study-wide points: A minor fraction of clonotypes spanned both CD4 and CD8 compartments.

The study made its TCR cDNA through 5'RACE template switching. That step introduced a universal primer site along with UMIs. One entry per CDR3 protein, called by TCRdb with MiXCR from the 5' RACE reads. This sample carries a few hundred thousand distinct CDR3 sequences, approximately 10% of them seen once, and the ten largest clones take approximately 3.3%. The sequence was collected from a young man who received the YFV17D yellow fever vaccine. The specimen was CD4+ T cells sorted from PBMCs, collected 5 days after the yellow fever booster vaccination.

The CDR3 here is CASSSGTAKNIQYF. In DNA form, the CDR3 reads TGTGCCAGCAGCTCCGGGACGGCGAAAAACATTCAGTACTTC. This chain links TRBV7-2 with TRBJ2-4; D possibly uses TRBD1 or TRBD2 (5 bases each). This CDR3 is 14 amino acids long. Deletions cut 4 bases from V and 4 bases from J, with 11 bases between. In germline, CDR1 is SGHTA, CDR2 FQGNSA.